Listed below are T cell receptor beta chains from one sample, sequenced in a study of blood T cells in healthy people across ages. TCRdb reprocessed the 5' RACE reads with MiXCR, giving one entry per CDR3 protein. The sample contains 540,000 or so distinct CDR3 sequences, about 45% of which appear only once. The sample taken for sequencing was blood. The receptor set was obtained from a man older than 75 in good health. Both conserved end residues are part of each CDR3. D genes are given only for firm matches. The size field is filled for only some rows; it gives once, few, many or a size class.

clone_size j_call d_call v_call cdr3_aa cdr3_nt
- TRBJ2-1 TRBD2 TRBV5-4 CASSNGGRPYNEQFF TGTGCCAGCAGCAACGGGGGGAGACCCTACAATGAGCAGTTCTTC
few TRBJ2-7 - TRBV20-1 CSAIRALTYEQYF TGCAGTGCGATCCGGGCCCTCACCTACGAGCAGTACTTC
few TRBJ2-5 TRBD2 TRBV7-2 CASSLVGLAGQTQYF TGTGCCAGCAGCTTAGTGGGACTAGCGGGACAGACCCAGTACTTC
few TRBJ2-1 TRBD1 TRBV9 CASSVGTGKYNEQFF TGTGCCAGCAGCGTAGGGACAGGAAAATACAATGAGCAGTTCTTC
once TRBJ2-7 TRBD2 TRBV5-1 CASRNTGGEQYF TGCGCCAGCAGGAACACGGGGGGCGAGCAGTACTTC
- TRBJ2-7 - TRBV28 CASSIPTGVEQQQYF TGTGCCAGCAGTATCCCGACAGGAGTGGAGCAGCAGCAGTACTTC
many TRBJ2-5 - TRBV6-6 CASSYATVQETQYF TGTGCCAGCAGTTACGCGACAGTCCAAGAGACCCAGTACTTC
- TRBJ2-3 - TRBV7-2 CASSLARTVNTQYF TGTGCCAGCAGCTTAGCGCGGACAGTAAATACGCAGTATTTT
few TRBJ2-7 TRBD2 TRBV4-1 CASSQDSGRLAPYEQYF TGCGCCAGCAGCCAAGATTCGGGGCGACTAGCCCCCTACGAGCAGTACTTC
- TRBJ1-5 - TRBV6-5 CASSYPHDPVSLHQPQHF TGTGCCAGCAGTTACCCACATGACCCGGTAAGCCTCCATCAGCCCCAGCATTTT
- TRBJ2-1 - TRBV18 CASSQRSADNEQFF TGTGCCAGCTCACAGCGCTCAGCGGACAATGAGCAGTTCTTC
- TRBJ2-7 - TRBV6-6 CASSTHREQYF TGTGCCAGCAGCACCCACAGGGAGCAGTACTTC
- TRBJ1-2 - TRBV12-3/TRBV12-4 CASVKGPGAYGYTF TGTGCCAGCGTTAAAGGGCCAGGGGCCTATGGCTACACCTTC
- TRBJ2-1 - TRBV4-2 CASSPATGRTSYNEQFF TGTGCCAGCAGCCCAGCCACGGGGAGGACCTCCTACAATGAGCAGTTCTTC
few TRBJ2-3 TRBD2 TRBV27 CASSLSGLAGDTQYF TGTGCCAGCAGTTTATCGGGACTAGCGGGAGATACGCAGTATTTT
- TRBJ2-3 - TRBV10-3 CAISENPGRNTQYF TGTGCCATCAGTGAGAACCCCGGTCGAAATACGCAGTATTTT
- TRBJ2-6 - TRBV27 CASSFTPIVSGANVLTF TGTGCCAGCAGTTTTACCCCCATTGTCTCTGGGGCCAACGTCCTGACTTTC
- TRBJ2-3 TRBD1 TRBV4-3 CASSQSGQPTDTQYF TGCGCCAGCAGCCAATCGGGACAGCCCACAGATACGCAGTATTTT
- TRBJ2-1 TRBD2 TRBV20-1 CSARAGLAGGQYNEQFF TGCAGTGCTAGAGCTGGACTAGCGGGGGGCCAGTACAATGAGCAGTTCTTC
- TRBJ2-6 TRBD1 TRBV18 CASSPQGAMAGANVLTF TGTGCCAGCTCACCACAGGGGGCTATGGCAGGGGCCAACGTCCTGACTTTC
- TRBJ2-3 TRBD2 TRBV12-3/TRBV12-4 CASSSGLAGGGTDTQYF TGTGCCAGCAGTTCGGGACTAGCGGGAGGTGGAACAGATACGCAGTATTTT
- TRBJ2-1 - TRBV6-6 CASSDNYEQFF TGTGCCAGCAGTGACAACTACGAGCAGTTCTTC
few TRBJ2-1 TRBD2 TRBV3-1 CASGLAGGRVNEQFF TGTGCCAGTGGACTAGCGGGAGGGCGGGTCAATGAGCAGTTCTTC
few TRBJ2-5 - TRBV5-1 CASSFVLEGETQYF TGCGCCAGCAGCTTCGTACTGGAGGGAGAGACCCAGTACTTC
- TRBJ2-7 - TRBV20-1 CSASRTDSYEQYF TGCAGTGCTAGCCGGACAGACTCCTACGAGCAGTACTTC
- TRBJ2-1 - TRBV3-1 CASRRGGGNEQFF TGTGCCAGCCGGAGAGGGGGGGGCAATGAGCAGTTCTTC
- TRBJ2-3 - TRBV4-3 CASSALRATDTQYF TGCGCCAGCAGCGCCCTCCGTGCAACGGATACGCAGTATTTT
few TRBJ2-1 - TRBV6-5 CASSPPGTHSYNEQFF TGTGCCAGCAGCCCCCCCGGGACGCACTCCTACAATGAGCAGTTCTTC